Below are 13 T cell receptor beta chains sequenced from a single sample in a study of tumor and adjacent non-tumor tissue in lung cancer. The template was RNA from unsorted bulk tissue. More than 3 cm separated this lung sample from the edge of the tumor. Three rounds of nested PCR, following a modified ARM-PCR protocol, produced the TCRbeta library. TCRdb reprocessed the multiplex PCR reads with MiXCR, giving one entry per CDR3 protein. The table records over 80,000 distinct CDR3 sequences, approximately 73% of them present only once. Specimen: distant non-tumor lung tissue. Every receptor here comes from a woman in her forties or fifties with non-small cell lung cancer.

Concerning this clonotype itself: A much larger clone differs from this one at a single base, so this may be a read error. The CDR3 nucleotides are TGTGCCTGGAGCCCGGGACTATCGGGGGGGAACATTCAGTACTTC. Translation gives CAWSPGLSGGNIQYF. This rearrangement joins TRBV30 to TRBJ2-4; 8 positions match TRBD2. After removal of 3 bases from V and 7 bases from J, the junction contained 11 bases not matched to a gene. Per the germline V gene, CDR1 is GTSNPN and CDR2 is SVGIG (reference sequence). The CDR3 sequence is 15 residues long.

In this sample, this clonotype turned up many times. The chain recombines TRBV9 with TRBJ2-1; 10 bases align to TRBD2. CDR1 and CDR2 from the germline V gene are SGDLS and YYNGEE. This CDR3 contains 19 residues. J was trimmed by 5 bases and V by 1 base; bases with no gene match: 15. The CDR3 DNA reads TGTGCCAGCAGCGTACGCACTAATTCCCTAGCGGGGGATGACAATGAGCAGTTCTTC. This gives the protein CASSVRTNSLAGDDNEQFF.

Notes on this clonotype: A junction end diverges from the germline sequence, so it may reflect a read error. This rearrangement joins TRBV7-8 to TRBJ2-1, with a weak D call TRBD2 (7 bases). The CDR3 contains 14 residues. Germline assignment: CDR1 SGHVS and CDR2 FQNEAQ. CDR3 sequence: CASSFLGGLNEQIF. CDR3 DNA sequence: TGTGCCAGCAGCTTTCTGGGGGGGCTTAACGAGCAGATCTTC.

Concerning this clonotype itself: The junction does not match germline at one end; this may be a read error. This chain links TRBV12-3 or TRBV12-4 with TRBJ1-1, with D tentatively TRBD1 (6 bases). The CDR3 consists of 12 residues. CDR3 nucleotides: TGTGCCAGCATCCTTGGGGGCGTGGGTTGTTTTTTT. This codes for CASILGGVGCFF.

About this clonotype: At one end, the junction sequence differs from germline, possibly due to a read error. The genes are TRBV6-2 or TRBV6-3 and TRBJ2-7; D gene unclear. CDR1 and CDR2 from the germline V gene are MNHEY and SVGEGT. The CDR3 is 11 amino acids. In nucleotides, the CDR3 is TGTTCCAGCAGTTTCGCATACGAGCAGTACTTC. Protein product: CSSSFAYEQYF.

V and J are TRBV20-1 and TRBJ2-2, with TRBD1 as a possible D gene (5 bases). The CDR3 is 15 amino acids. The V end lost 4 bases, the J end lost 2 bases, and 14 bases lay between the germline ends. Germline CDR1 reads DFQATT; CDR2 reads SNEGSKA (reference sequence). The CDR3 protein is CSAILTGRNTGELFF. In DNA, the CDR3 is TGCAGTGCTATACTCACAGGACGTAACACCGGGGAGCTGTTTTTT.

Comments on this clonotype: Since no conserved phenylalanine or tryptophan closes the CDR3, a read error is the likely cause. This sequence joins TRBV29-1 and TRBJ2-3, with D possibly matching TRBD1 (5 bases). The CDR3 covers 11 residues. Looked up from germline, CDR1 is SQVTM and CDR2 is ANQGSEA. The CDR3 here is CILRQTDTQYS. The CDR3 DNA sequence: TGCATCCTTAGACAGACAGATACGCAGTATTCT.

This clonotype came up once. Germline and junction disagree at one end, which may indicate a read error. The chain recombines TRBV7-3 with TRBJ2-7; D not resolved. Germline V gene lookup returns CDR1 SGHTA and CDR2 FQGTGA. The CDR3 consists of 13 residues. The CDR3 bases are TGTGCCAGCAGCTTAGTGGCCTTCTACGAGCAGTGCTTC. Its protein is CASSLVAFYEQCF.

About this clonotype itself: Germline and junction disagree at one end, which may indicate a read error. V usage is TRBV6-1 and J usage is TRBJ2-7; D is unclear. The V gene's germline CDR1 is MNHNS and CDR2 SASEGT. CDR3 length: 13 amino acids. DNA of the CDR3: TGTGCCAGCTTGGCAGCGAGCTCCTACGAGCATTATTTC. This codes for CASLAASSYEHYF.

A remark on this clonotype: The junction departs from the called germline gene at one end, perhaps through a read error. V and J are TRBV28 and TRBJ2-7, with D perhaps TRBD2 (5 bases). In germline, CDR1 is MDHEN, CDR2 SYDVKM. This CDR3 has 13 residues. CDR3 region: CVSGARQSSEQYF. CDR3 bases: TGTGTCAGCGGCGCCAGGCAGTCCTCCGAGCAGTACTTC.

This clonotype has a handful of counts. Compared with germline, one end of the junction differs, possibly owing to a read error. The chain uses TRBV4-2 and TRBJ2-7; TRBD2 matches at 9 bases. Germline values: CDR1 LGHNA, CDR2 YNFKEQ. The CDR3 covers 15 residues. The CDR3 reads CASRQESGGRAEQYF. The CDR3 nucleotides are TGTGCCAGCAGACAAGAGTCCGGCGGGAGGGCCGAGCAGTACTTC.

In its sample, this clonotype was seen many times. This chain connects TRBV7-8 to TRBJ2-7; maybe TRBD2 (5 bases). This CDR3 has 16 residues. Germline-derived CDR1 and CDR2 are SGHVS and FQNEAQ. Trimming shortened V by 4 bases and J by 0 bases, and 16 bases separated the two germline ends. The CDR3 DNA is TGTGCCAGCAGCTCCCCTTGGCTGGGGAGCTCCTACGAGCAGTACTTC. Protein sequence: CASSSPWLGSSYEQYF. The whole variable domain, remainder taken from reference TRBV7-8 and TRBJ2-7, is GAGVSQSPRYKVAKRGQDVALRCDPISGHVSLFWYQQALGQGPEFLTYFQNEAQLDKSGLPSDRFFAERPEGSVSTLKIQRTQQEDSAVYLCASSSPWLGSSYEQYFGPGTRLTVT.

The chain employs TRBV28 and TRBJ1-2; a possible D gene is TRBD1 (6 bases). Germline lookup yields CDR1 MDHEN and CDR2 SYDVKM. The CDR3 covers 16 residues. V gave up 5 bases and J gave up 4 bases, with 20 bases separating them. CDR3 nucleotide sequence: TGTGCCAGCAGTCCTTACAAGGGGGGGGTTAGCTATGGCTACACCTTC. Amino acids: CASSPYKGGVSYGYTF.